The clone carrying this TCR beta chain has a handful of counts. Its antigen remains unknown. CDR1 and CDR2 from the germline V gene are MNHEY and SVGEGT. V was cut by 5 bases and J by 4 bases, with 11 bases left in between. The CDR3 runs to 13 residues. Stated time point: newly diagnosed GD, antithyroid drugs for less than 3 months. Construction of the TCR library relied on RNA isolated from PBMCs. The entry originates in a study of regulatory T cells in long-lasting Graves disease. Study outcomes and limitations: Shared public clonotypes totalled around 2,900 in persistent patients, compared with around 930 in new patients.

Arm-PCR of CDR3 regions and iRepertoire HTBI primers were used to build TCR beta libraries. MiXCR, applied by TCRdb to the multiplex PCR reads, yields one record per CDR3 protein. Altogether around 400,000 distinct CDR3 sequences are present, around 16% being singletons, with the ten largest covering about 7.8%. These data also featured in a second study, about T cells in Graves' hyperthyroidism and ophthalmopathy. From that second work: Clinical symptoms, serum thyroxine, TRAb, thyroid ultrasound and orbital computed tomography informed diagnoses. Stable hyperthyroidism and ophthalmopathy were separated using 13 V-J signatures.

This material consisted of peripheral blood mononuclear cells (PBMCs), taken at new diagnosis, from a patient treated with antithyroid drugs. V usage is TRBV6-2 or TRBV6-3 and J usage is TRBJ1-1; D is uncertain. This clonotype originated in a woman between 40 and 55 years old with Graves disease. The CDR3 DNA is TGTGCCAGCAGTAAAGACTTCGGCACTGAAGCTTTCTTT. Encoded protein: CASSKDFGTEAFF.